This entry lists 25 T cell receptor beta chains sequenced from one sample in a study of monozygotic twins with inflammatory bowel disease. TCRdb reprocessed the 5' RACE reads and keeps a single row for each CDR3 protein, giving no DNA. The sample's table shows approximately 120,000 distinct CDR3 sequences. Input material: blood. These receptors were obtained from a human donor with ulcerative colitis or Crohn's disease, or a healthy co-twin of an affected twin (not recorded which).

The rearrangement links TRBV20-1 to TRBJ1-2. The V gene's germline CDR1 is DFQATT and CDR2 SNEGSKA (reference sequence). The CDR3 spans 12 residues. This CDR3 reads CSARVTGYGYTF.

This chain connects TRBV15 to TRBJ2-7; TCRdb indicates TRBD1, and absent DNA this call remains unverified. The CDR3 length is 17 residues. The V gene's germline CDR1 is LNHNV and CDR2 YYDKDF (reference sequence). This chain's CDR3 is CATSRDLGRGTVYEQYF.

The chain has TRBV7-2 and TRBJ2-1; the D call of TRBD2 rests on TCRdb alone, since no DNA is present to check it. Germline V gene sequence: CDR1 SGHTA, CDR2 FQGNSA. The CDR3 runs to 17 residues. The CDR3 here is CASMLRGARGSYNEQFF.

This chain uses TRBV5-1 with TRBJ1-1. CDR3 length equals 14 residues. CDR1 and CDR2 from the germline V gene are SGHRS and YFSETQ. The CDR3: CASSPDSAATEAFF.

This chain connects TRBV5-1 to TRBJ2-3. Germline-derived CDR1 and CDR2 are SGHRS and YFSETQ. The CDR3 has 11 residues. This chain's CDR3 is CASTVGDTQYF.

The CDR3 is CASTDRGYGYTF. This sequence joins TRBV6-5 and TRBJ1-2; without DNA, the TCRdb call of TRBD1 cannot be checked. CDR1 and CDR2 (germline): MNHEY, SVGAGI. This CDR3 has 12 amino acids.

V gene TRBV6-5 combines with J gene TRBJ1-3; the TRBD1 assignment by TCRdb is unverifiable without DNA. Germline lookup yields CDR1 MNHEY and CDR2 SVGAGI. The CDR3 is 16 amino acids. CDR3: CASSYPQGRAGNTIYF.

This chain links TRBV28 with TRBJ2-1; the D call from TCRdb, TRBD2, cannot be confirmed without DNA. CDR3 length: 16 residues. In germline, CDR1 is MDHEN, CDR2 SYDVKM. The CDR3 region is CASSSLREELAGQSPF.

V is TRBV20-1 and J is TRBJ2-7; the TCRdb D gene call, TRBD2, has no DNA to confirm it. This CDR3 contains 13 residues. Germline V gene sequence: CDR1 DFQATT, CDR2 SNEGSKA (reference sequence). CDR3 loop: CSAGPPPTYEQYF.

CDR3 sequence reads: CASSPPGTGLEQYF. The V gene is TRBV7-8, the J gene TRBJ2-7; the TRBD1 assignment by TCRdb is unverifiable without DNA. There are 14 residues in the CDR3. CDR1 and CDR2 (germline): SGHVS, FQNEAQ.

The V call is TRBV5-1, the J call TRBJ2-7; TCRdb names TRBD1, which stays unverified in the absence of DNA. CDR3 length: 13 amino acids. CDR1 and CDR2 from the germline V gene are SGHRS and YFSETQ. This CDR3 reads CASSEGTGGEQYF.

The chain joins TRBV15 to TRBJ2-7; the TCRdb D gene call, TRBD2, has no DNA to confirm it. This CDR3 contains 15 residues. CDR1 LNHNV and CDR2 YYDKDF come from the germline V gene (reference sequence). The CDR3 sequence: CATSSAQGPPHEQYF.

This chain joins TRBV9 and TRBJ2-2; TCRdb's D call of TRBD1 is untestable without DNA. The CDR3 is made up of 16 amino acids. In germline, CDR1 is SGDLS, CDR2 YYNGEE. CDR3 loop: CASSVVGTRNTGELFF.

V and J are TRBV7-9 and TRBJ2-3; no DNA is available, so the TRBD2 call from TCRdb remains unchecked. The CDR3 covers 13 residues. Germline lookup yields CDR1 SEHNR and CDR2 FQNEAQ (reference sequence). The CDR3 reads CANSAGSTDTQYF.

The CDR3 here is CSAMPWRRGDTQYF. The chain couples TRBV20-1 to TRBJ2-3; checking the TCRdb D call of TRBD1 is not possible without DNA. This CDR3 spans 14 amino acids. Germline CDR1 reads DFQATT; CDR2 reads SNEGSKA (reference sequence).

The chain uses TRBV29-1 and TRBJ2-4; TCRdb designates TRBD2, a call that cannot be tested without DNA. The CDR3 is 13 amino acids. From germline, CDR1 is SQVTM and CDR2 ANQGSEA. CDR3 region: CSVGREGLNIQYF.

The CDR3 sequence is CASSLEARSRDTQYF. The chain couples TRBV7-2 to TRBJ2-3; lacking DNA, the TRBD2 call made by TCRdb goes unchecked. This CDR3 spans 15 amino acids. CDR1 is SGHTA, CDR2 FQGNSA, per germline.

The chain links TRBV5-1 to TRBJ2-1; the TRBD1 assignment by TCRdb is unverifiable without DNA. The CDR3 is made up of 16 amino acids. The germline V gene encodes CDR1 SGHRS and CDR2 YFSETQ. CDR3 loop: CASSLEIGQGGNEQFF.

The chain recombines TRBV5-6 with TRBJ2-7; checking the TCRdb D call of TRBD2 is not possible without DNA. There are 15 residues in the CDR3. Per the germline V gene, CDR1 is SGHDT and CDR2 is YYEEEE. The CDR3 here is CASSFGLAGYYEQYF.

This chain's CDR3 is CASRAGRATDTQYF. The gene calls are TRBV9 and TRBJ2-3; TCRdb names TRBD2, which stays unverified in the absence of DNA. CDR3 size: 14 residues. The germline V gene encodes CDR1 SGDLS and CDR2 YYNGEE.

The chain is built from TRBV2 and TRBJ2-7; TCRdb gives TRBD1 as the D gene, but with no DNA this cannot be confirmed. CDR1 is SNHLY, CDR2 FYNNEI, per germline. The CDR3 is 13 amino acids. This CDR3 is CASNLDRAYEQYF.

The chain uses TRBV12-3 or TRBV12-4 and TRBJ2-2; TCRdb outputs TRBD1, but without DNA this stays unchecked. The CDR3 totals 14 residues. CDR3 residues: CASSLGAHTGELFF.

V usage is TRBV3-1 and J usage is TRBJ1-6; TCRdb selects TRBD1, and the lack of DNA leaves this call unchecked. The CDR3 is 16 amino acids. The V gene's germline CDR1 is LGHDT and CDR2 YNNKEL (reference sequence). CDR3 in amino acids: CASTRQQGVGNSPLHF. The variable domain in full, with the rest retrieved from reference TRBV3-1 and TRBJ1-6, is DTAVSQTPKYLVTQMGNDKSIKCEQNLGHDTMYWYKQDSKKFLKIMFSYNNKELIINETVPNRFSPKSPDKAHLNLHINSLELGDSAVYFCASTRQQGVGNSPLHFGNGTRLTVT.

The V call is TRBV6-1, the J call TRBJ2-1; TCRdb picks TRBD2, but there is no DNA to check that call. The CDR3 contains 17 residues. Germline CDR1 reads MNHNS; CDR2 reads SASEGT. This CDR3 is CASGGWLAGSPDNEQFF.

This CDR3 reads CASSVDGGYTEAFF. V and J are TRBV9 and TRBJ1-1; TCRdb's D call, TRBD1, is unchecked because there is no DNA. The V gene's germline CDR1 is SGDLS and CDR2 YYNGEE. CDR3 size: 14 residues.